This T cell receptor (beta chain) was captured by sequencing in a study of human T cells and chemical hapten exposure. TCRdb passed the RACE reads through MiXCR, listing each CDR3 protein once. This sample carries just under 350,000 distinct CDR3 sequences, under 9% of them seen once, and the ten largest clones take approximately 8%. As for time point: patch test 1, 2 weeks after DPC sensitization. Treatment noted: therapeutic diphenylcyclopropenone sensitization with weekly scalp DPC. This clonotype occurred a few times. The germline CDR1 and CDR2 sequences are SGHTA and FQGNSA. The CDR3 runs to 13 residues. The V and J ends lost 6 bases and 7 bases respectively, with 13 bases between them.

Sequenced material: whole blood, taken in connection with sensitization to the hapten diphenylcyclopropenone (DPC). This clonotype was sampled from a woman aged 18-29 years with alopecia areata. Some clones in this sample may be carry-over from other donors' samples. This chain uses TRBV7-2 with TRBJ1-5; possibly TRBD1 for D (6 bases). The CDR3, as DNA: TGTGCCAGCAGTAATAGGAGGGGGCAGCCCCAGCATTTT. This encodes CASSNRRGQPQHF.